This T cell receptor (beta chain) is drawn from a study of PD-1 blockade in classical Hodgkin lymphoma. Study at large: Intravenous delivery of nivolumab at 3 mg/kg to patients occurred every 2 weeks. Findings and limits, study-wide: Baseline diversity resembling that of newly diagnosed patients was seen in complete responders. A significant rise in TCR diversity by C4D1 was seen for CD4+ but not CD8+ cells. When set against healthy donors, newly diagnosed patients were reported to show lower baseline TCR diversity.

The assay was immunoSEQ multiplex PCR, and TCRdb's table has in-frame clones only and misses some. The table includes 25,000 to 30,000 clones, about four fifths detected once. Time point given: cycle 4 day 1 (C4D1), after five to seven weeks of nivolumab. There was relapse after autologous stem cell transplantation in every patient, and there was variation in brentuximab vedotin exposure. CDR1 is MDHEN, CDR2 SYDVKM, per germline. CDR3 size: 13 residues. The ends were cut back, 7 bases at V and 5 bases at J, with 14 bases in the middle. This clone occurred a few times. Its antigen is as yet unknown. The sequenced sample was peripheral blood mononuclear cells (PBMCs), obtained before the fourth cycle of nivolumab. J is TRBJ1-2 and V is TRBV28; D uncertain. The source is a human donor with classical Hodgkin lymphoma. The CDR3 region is CASTSGRLYGYTF. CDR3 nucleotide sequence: TGTGCCAGCACCTCGGGTAGACTTTATGGCTACACCTTC.